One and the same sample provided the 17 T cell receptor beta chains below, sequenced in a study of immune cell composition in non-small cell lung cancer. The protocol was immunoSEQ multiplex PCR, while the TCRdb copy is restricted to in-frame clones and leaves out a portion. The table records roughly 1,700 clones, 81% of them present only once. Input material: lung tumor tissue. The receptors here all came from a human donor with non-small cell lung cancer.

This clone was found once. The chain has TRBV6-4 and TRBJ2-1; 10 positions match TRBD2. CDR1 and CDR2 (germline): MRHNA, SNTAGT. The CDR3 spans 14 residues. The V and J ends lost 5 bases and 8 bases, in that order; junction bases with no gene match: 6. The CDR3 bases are TGTGCCAGCAGTCTAGCGGGGGAGGCGGATGAGCAGTTCTTC. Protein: CASSLAGEADEQFF.

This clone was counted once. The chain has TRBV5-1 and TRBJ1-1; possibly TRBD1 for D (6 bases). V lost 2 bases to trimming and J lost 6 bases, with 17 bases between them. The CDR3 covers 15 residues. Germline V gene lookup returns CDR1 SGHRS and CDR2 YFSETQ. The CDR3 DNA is TGCGCCAGCAGCTTCTGGTCAGGGGTGACGGCTGAAGCTTTCTTT. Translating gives CASSFWSGVTAEAFF. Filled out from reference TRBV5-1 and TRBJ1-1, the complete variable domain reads KAGVTQTPRYLIKTRGQQVTLSCSPISGHRSVSWYQQTPGQGLQFLFEYFSETQRNKGNFPGRFSGRQFSNSRSEMNVSTLELGDSALYLCASSFWSGVTAEAFFGQGTRLTVV.

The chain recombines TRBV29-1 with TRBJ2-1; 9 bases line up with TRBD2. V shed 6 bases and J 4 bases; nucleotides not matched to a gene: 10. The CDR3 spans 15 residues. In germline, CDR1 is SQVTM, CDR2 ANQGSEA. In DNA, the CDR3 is TGCAGCGTGACCCGGGTAGCGGGGGTTTACAATGAGCAGTTCTTC. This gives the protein CSVTRVAGVYNEQFF.

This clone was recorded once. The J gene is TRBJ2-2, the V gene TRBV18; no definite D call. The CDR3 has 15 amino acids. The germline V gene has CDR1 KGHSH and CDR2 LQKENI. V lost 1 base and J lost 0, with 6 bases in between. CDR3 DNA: TGTGCCAGCTCACCACGTCAGGCGAACACCGGGGAGCTGTTTTTT. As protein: CASSPRQANTGELFF.

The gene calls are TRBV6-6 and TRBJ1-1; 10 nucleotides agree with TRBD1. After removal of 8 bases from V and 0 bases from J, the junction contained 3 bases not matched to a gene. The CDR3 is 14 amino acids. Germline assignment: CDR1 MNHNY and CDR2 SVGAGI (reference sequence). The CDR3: CASGTGDMNTEAFF. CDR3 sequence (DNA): TGTGCCAGCGGGACAGGGGACATGAACACTGAAGCTTTCTTT.

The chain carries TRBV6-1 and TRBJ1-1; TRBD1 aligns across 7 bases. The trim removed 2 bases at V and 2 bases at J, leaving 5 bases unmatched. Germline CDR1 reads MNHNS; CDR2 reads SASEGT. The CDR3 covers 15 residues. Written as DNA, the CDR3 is TGTGCCAGCAGTGAAAATACAGGGGATAACACTGAAGCTTTCTTT. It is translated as CASSENTGDNTEAFF.

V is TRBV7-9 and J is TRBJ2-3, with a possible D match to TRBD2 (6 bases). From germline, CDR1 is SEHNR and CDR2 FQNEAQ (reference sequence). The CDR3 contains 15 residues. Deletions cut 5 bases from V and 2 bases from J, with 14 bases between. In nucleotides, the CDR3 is TGTGCCAGCAGCGTATACCGGGACTTCACAGATACGCAGTATTTT. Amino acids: CASSVYRDFTDTQYF.

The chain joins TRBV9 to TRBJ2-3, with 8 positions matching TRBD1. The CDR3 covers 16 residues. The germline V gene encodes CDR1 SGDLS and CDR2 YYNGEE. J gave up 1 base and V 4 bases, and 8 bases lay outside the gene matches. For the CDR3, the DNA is TGTGCCAGCAGCACAGGACAGGGAAGCGGCACAGATACGCAGTATTTT. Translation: CASSTGQGSGTDTQYF. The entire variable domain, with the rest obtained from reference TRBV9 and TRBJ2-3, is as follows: DSGVTQTPKHLITATGQRVTLRCSPRSGDLSVYWYQQSLDQGLQFLIQYYNGEERAKGNILERFSAQQFPDLHSELNLSSLELGDSALYFCASSTGQGSGTDTQYFGPGTRLTVL.

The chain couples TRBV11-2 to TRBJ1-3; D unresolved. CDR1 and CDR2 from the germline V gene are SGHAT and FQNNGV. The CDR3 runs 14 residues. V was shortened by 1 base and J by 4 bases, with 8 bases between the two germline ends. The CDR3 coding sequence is TGTGCCAGCAGCTTAGGAGGGCCCGGAAACACCATATATTTT. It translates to CASSLGGPGNTIYF.

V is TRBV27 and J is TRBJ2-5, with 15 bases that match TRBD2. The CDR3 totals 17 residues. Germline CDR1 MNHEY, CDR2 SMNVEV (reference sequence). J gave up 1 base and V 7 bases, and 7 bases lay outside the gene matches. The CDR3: CASIRTSGRAGQETQYF. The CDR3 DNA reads TGTGCCAGCATTCGGACTAGCGGGAGGGCCGGCCAAGAGACCCAGTACTTC.

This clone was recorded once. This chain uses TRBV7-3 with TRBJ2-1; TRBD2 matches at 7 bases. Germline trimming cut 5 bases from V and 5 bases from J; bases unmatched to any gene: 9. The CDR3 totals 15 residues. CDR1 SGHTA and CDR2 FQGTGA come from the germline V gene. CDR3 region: CASSARSSGNNEQFF. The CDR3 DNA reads TGTGCCAGCAGCGCCCGTTCTAGCGGCAACAATGAGCAGTTCTTC. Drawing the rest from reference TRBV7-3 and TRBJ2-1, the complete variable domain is GAGVSQTPSNKVTEKGKYVELRCDPISGHTALYWYRQSLGQGPEFLIYFQGTGAADDSGLPNDRFFAVRPEGSVSTLKIQRTERGDSAVYLCASSARSSGNNEQFFGPGTRLTVL.

The CDR3 protein is CARPIQAGQGPYEQYF. The DNA for the CDR3 is TGCGCCAGACCGATCCAAGCGGGACAGGGACCCTACGAGCAGTACTTC. This chain links TRBV4-1 with TRBJ2-7; 9 bases map to TRBD1. Germline CDR1 MGHRA, CDR2 YSYEKL. The CDR3 spans 16 residues. Germline trimming cut 9 bases from V and 2 bases from J; bases unmatched to any gene: 14.

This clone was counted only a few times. The CDR3 region is CAISEGTTGNEQFF. CDR3 in DNA: TGTGCCATCAGTGAAGGGACTACGGGTAATGAGCAGTTCTTC. The chain links TRBV10-3 to TRBJ2-1; 7 bases are shared with TRBD2. With 3 bases clipped from V and 7 bases from J, the junction kept 6 bases outside the gene matches. Germline lookup yields CDR1 ENHRY and CDR2 SYGVKD. This CDR3 contains 14 residues.

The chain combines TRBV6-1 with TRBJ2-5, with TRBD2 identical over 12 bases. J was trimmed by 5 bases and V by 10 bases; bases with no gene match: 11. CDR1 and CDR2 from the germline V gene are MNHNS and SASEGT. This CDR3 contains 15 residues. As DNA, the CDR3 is TGTGCCACGGCCCAGAGGACTAGCGGGAAGGAGACCCAGTACTTC. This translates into CATAQRTSGKETQYF.

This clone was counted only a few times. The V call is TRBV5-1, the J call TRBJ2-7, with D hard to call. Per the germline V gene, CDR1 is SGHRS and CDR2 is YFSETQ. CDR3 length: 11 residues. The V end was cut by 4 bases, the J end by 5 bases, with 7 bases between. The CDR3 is CASSAKNEQYF. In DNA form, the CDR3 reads TGCGCCAGCAGCGCGAAAAACGAGCAGTACTTC.

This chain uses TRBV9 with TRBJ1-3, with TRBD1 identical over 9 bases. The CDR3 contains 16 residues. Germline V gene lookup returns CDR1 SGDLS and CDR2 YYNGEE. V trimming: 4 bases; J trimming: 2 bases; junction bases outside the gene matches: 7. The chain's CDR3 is CASSSGQGYAGNTIYF. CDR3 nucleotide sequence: TGTGCCAGCAGCTCGGGACAGGGATACGCTGGAAACACCATATATTTT.

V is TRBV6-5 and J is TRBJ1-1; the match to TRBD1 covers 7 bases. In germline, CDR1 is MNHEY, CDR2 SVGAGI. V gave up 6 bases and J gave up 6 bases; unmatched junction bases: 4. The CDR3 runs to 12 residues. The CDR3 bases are TGTGCCAGCAGGCGACAGGGAGCTGAAGCTTTCTTT. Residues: CASRRQGAEAFF.